This section outlines one TCR beta chain sequence together with its context. What it binds is unknown. The data belong to a study of identical twins. Study findings and constraints: Abundant beta clonotypes from cord blood had fewer insertions, unlike memory repertoires, which showed none. Models came in too low on out-of-frame TCR alpha sharing in monozygotic twins.

Template switching introduced a universal primer site, and the cDNA bore unique molecular identifiers. TCRdb passed the 5' RACE reads through MiXCR, listing each CDR3 protein once. The sample includes about 700,000 distinct CDR3 sequences, 5.5% to 6.5% seen only once; the top ten take roughly 1.8%. CDR1 and CDR2 (germline): GTSNPN, SVGIG (reference sequence). V lost 5 bases, J lost 9 bases, and 7 bases stayed unmatched. CDR3 length equals 12 residues. J is TRBJ2-1 and V is TRBV30; 7 positions match TRBD2. The sample taken for sequencing was naive T cells sorted from blood. This TCR derives from a man aged 18 to 29 in good health. CDR3 sequence reads: CAWGPRGVEQFF. The CDR3 bases are TGTGCCTGGGGACCCCGGGGGGTTGAGCAGTTCTTC.